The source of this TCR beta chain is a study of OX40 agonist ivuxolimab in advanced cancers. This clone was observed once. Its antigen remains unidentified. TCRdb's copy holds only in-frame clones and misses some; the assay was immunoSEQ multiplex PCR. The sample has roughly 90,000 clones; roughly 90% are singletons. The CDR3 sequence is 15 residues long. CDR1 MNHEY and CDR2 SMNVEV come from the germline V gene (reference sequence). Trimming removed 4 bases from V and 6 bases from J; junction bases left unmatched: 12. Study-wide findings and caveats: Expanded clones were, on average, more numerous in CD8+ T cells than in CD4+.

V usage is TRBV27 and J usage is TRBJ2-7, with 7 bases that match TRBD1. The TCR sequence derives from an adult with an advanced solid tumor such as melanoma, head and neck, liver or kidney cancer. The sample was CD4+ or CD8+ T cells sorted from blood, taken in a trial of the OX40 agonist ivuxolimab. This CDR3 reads CASSSTGPSLGEQYF. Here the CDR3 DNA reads TGTGCCAGCAGTTCGACAGGGCCGTCGCTGGGCGAGCAGTACTTC.